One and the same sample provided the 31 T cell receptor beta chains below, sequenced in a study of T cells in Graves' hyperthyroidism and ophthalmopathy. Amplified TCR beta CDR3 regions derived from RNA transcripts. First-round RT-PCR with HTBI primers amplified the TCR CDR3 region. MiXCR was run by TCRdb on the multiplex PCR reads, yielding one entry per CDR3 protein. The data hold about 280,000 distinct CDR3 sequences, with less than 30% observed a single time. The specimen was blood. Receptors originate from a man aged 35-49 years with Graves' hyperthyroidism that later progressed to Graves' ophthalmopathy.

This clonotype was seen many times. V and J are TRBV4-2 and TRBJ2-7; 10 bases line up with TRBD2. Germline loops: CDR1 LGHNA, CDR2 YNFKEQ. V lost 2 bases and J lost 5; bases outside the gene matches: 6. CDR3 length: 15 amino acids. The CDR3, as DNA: TGTGCCAGCAGCCAACAGCGGGAGGGCGGCGACGAGCAGTACTTC. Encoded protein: CASSQQREGGDEQYF.

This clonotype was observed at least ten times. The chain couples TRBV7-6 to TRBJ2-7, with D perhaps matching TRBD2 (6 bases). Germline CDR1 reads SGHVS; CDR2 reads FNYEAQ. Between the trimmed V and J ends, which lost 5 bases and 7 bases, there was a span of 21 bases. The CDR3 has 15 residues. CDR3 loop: CASSPRLGTLGEQYF. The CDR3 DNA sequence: TGTGCCAGCAGCCCCAGACTAGGGACCCTGGGGGAGCAGTACTTC.

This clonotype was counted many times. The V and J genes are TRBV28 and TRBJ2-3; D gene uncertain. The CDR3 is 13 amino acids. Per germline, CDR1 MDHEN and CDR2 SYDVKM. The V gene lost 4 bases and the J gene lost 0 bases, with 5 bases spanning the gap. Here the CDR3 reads CASSSASTDTQYF. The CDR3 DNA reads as TGTGCCAGCAGTTCGGCTAGCACAGATACGCAGTATTTT. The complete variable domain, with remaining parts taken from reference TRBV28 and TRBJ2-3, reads DVKVTQSSRYLVKRTGEKVFLECVQDMDHENMFWYRQDPGLGLRLIYFSYDVKMKEKGDIPEGYSVSREKKERFSLILESASTNQTSMYLCASSSASTDTQYFGPGTRLTVL.

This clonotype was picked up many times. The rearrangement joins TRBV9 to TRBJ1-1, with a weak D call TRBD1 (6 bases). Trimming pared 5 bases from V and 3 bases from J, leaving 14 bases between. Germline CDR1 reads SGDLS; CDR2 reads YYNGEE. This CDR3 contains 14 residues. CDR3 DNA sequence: TGTGCCAGCAGGGCAGCAGGGGTAGACACTGAAGCTTTCTTT. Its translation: CASRAAGVDTEAFF.

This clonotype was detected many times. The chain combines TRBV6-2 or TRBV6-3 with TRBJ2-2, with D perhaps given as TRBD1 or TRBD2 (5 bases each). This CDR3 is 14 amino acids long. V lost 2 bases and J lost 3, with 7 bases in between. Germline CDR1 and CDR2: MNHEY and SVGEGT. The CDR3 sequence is CASSYRGHTGELFF. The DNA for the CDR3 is TGTGCCAGCAGTTACCGGGGCCACACCGGGGAGCTGTTTTTT.

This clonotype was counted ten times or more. The CDR3 DNA reads TGCGCCAGCAGCACTCGAAAACAGGGGGCGAGGGCCGAGCAGTACTTC. It translates to CASSTRKQGARAEQYF. The genes are TRBV5-1 and TRBJ2-7; the match to TRBD1 covers 9 bases. This CDR3 is built from 16 residues. The V gene's germline CDR1 is SGHRS and CDR2 YFSETQ. V shed 4 bases, J shed 6 bases, and the junction held 14 bases outside the gene matches.

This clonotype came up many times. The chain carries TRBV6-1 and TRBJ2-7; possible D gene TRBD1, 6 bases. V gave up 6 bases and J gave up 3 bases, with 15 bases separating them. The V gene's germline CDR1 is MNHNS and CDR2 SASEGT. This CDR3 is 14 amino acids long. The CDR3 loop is CASRGHRWGYEQYF. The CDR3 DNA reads TGTGCCAGCAGGGGACACAGGTGGGGCTACGAGCAGTACTTC.

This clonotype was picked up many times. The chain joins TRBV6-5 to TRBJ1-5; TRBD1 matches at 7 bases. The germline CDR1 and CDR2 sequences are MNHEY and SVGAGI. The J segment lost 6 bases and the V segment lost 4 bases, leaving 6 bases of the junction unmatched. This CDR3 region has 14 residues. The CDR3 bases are TGTGCCAGCAGTTCCACAGGGGTGGGTCAGCCCCAGCATTTT. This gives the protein CASSSTGVGQPQHF.

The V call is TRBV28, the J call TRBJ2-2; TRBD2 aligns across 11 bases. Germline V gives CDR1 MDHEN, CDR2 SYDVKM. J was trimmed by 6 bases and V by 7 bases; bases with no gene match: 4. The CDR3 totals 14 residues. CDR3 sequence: CASKTSGISGELFF. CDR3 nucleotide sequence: TGTGCCAGCAAGACTAGCGGGATCTCCGGGGAGCTGTTTTTT.

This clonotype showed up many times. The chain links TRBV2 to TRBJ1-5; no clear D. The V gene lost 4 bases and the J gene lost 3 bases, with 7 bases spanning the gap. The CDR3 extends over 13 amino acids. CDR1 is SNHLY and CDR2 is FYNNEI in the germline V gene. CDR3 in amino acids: CASSGDNNQPQHF. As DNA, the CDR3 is TGTGCCAGCAGTGGGGATAACAATCAGCCCCAGCATTTT.

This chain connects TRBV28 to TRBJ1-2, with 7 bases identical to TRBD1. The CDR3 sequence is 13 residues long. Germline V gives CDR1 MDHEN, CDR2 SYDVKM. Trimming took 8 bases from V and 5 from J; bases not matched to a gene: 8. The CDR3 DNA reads TGTGCCAGCCGGGACAGTGTTTCTTATGGCTACACCTTC. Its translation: CASRDSVSYGYTF.

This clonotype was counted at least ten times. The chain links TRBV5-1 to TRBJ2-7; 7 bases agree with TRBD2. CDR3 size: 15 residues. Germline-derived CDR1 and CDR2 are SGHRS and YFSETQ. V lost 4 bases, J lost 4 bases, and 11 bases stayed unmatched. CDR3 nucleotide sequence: TGCGCCAGCAGCCGTTCCGGTCGGGGAGGGTACGAGCAGTACTTC. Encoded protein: CASSRSGRGGYEQYF.

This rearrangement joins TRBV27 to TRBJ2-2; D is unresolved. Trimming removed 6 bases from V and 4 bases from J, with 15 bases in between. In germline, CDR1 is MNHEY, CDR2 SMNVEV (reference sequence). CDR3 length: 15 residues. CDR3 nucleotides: TGTGCCAGCAGAGGTGTCGCAGGAAGCACCGGGGAGCTGTTTTTT. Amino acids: CASRGVAGSTGELFF.

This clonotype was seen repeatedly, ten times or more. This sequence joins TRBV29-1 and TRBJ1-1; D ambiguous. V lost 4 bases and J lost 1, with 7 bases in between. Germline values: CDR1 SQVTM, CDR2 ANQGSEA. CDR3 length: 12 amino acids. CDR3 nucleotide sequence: TGCAGCGTTGGCCATAGGAACACTGAAGCTTTCTTT. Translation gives CSVGHRNTEAFF.

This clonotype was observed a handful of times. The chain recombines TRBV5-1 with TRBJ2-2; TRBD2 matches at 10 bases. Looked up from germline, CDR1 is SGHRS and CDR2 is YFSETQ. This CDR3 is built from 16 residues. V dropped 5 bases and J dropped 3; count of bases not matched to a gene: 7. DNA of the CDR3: TGCGCCAGCAGATATCTAGCGGGAGATCACACCGGGGAGCTGTTTTTT. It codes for CASRYLAGDHTGELFF.

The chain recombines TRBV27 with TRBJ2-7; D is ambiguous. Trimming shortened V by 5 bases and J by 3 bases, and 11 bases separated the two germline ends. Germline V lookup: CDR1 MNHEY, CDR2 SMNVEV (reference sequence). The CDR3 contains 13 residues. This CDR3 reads CASSSEVSYEQYF. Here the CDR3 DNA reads TGTGCCAGCAGTAGTGAGGTGAGCTACGAGCAGTACTTC.

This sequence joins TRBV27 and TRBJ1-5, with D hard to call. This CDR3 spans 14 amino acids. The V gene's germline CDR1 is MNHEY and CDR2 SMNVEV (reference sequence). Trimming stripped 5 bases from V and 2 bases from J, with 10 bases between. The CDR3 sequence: CASSPSRGNQPQHF. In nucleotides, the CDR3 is TGTGCCAGCAGTCCTTCGCGGGGCAATCAGCCCCAGCATTTT.

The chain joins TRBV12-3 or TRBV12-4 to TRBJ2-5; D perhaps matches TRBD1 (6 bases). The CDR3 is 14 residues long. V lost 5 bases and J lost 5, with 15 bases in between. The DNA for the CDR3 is TGTGCCAGCAGTCCTATACAGGGTCTGGAGACCCAGTACTTC. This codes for CASSPIQGLETQYF.

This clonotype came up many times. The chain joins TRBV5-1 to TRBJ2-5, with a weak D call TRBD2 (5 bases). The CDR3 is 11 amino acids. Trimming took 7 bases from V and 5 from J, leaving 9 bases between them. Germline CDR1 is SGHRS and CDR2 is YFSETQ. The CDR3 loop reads CASATGETQYF. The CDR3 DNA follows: TGCGCCAGCGCCACGGGGGAGACCCAGTACTTC. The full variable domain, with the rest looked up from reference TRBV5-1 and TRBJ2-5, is KAGVTQTPRYLIKTRGQQVTLSCSPISGHRSVSWYQQTPGQGLQFLFEYFSETQRNKGNFPGRFSGRQFSNSRSEMNVSTLELGDSALYLCASATGETQYFGPGTRLLVL.

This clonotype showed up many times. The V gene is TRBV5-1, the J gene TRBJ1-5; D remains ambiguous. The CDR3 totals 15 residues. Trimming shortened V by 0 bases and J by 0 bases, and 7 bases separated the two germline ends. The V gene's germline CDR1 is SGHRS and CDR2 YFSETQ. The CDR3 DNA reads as TGCGCCAGCAGCTTGGACGGGATTAGCAATCAGCCCCAGCATTTT. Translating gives CASSLDGISNQPQHF.

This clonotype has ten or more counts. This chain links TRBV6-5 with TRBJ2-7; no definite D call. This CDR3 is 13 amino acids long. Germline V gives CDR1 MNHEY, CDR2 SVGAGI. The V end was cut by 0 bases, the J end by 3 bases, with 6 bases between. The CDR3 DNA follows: TGTGCCAGCAGTTACTCCTCTCGCTACGAGCAGTACTTC. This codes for CASSYSSRYEQYF.

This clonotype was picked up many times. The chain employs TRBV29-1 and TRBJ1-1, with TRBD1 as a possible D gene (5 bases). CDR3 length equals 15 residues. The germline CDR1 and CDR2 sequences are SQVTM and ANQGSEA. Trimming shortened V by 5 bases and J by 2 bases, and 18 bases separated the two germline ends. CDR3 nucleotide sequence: TGCAGCGTTTCGGGCAGGCCGGGGCGAAACACTGAAGCTTTCTTT. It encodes CSVSGRPGRNTEAFF.

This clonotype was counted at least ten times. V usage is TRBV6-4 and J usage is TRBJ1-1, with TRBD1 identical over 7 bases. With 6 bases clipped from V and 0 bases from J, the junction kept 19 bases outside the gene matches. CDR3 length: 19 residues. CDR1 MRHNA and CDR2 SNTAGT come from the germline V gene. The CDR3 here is CASRRGQGSQGPMNTEAFF. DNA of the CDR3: TGTGCCAGCAGGAGGGGGCAAGGGTCTCAGGGCCCCATGAACACTGAAGCTTTCTTT.

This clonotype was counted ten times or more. The CDR3 sequence: CSARIDDDYEQYF. DNA of the CDR3: TGCAGTGCTAGGATTGACGACGACTACGAGCAGTACTTC. The chain joins TRBV20-1 to TRBJ2-7; D remains unclear. Germline CDR1 reads DFQATT; CDR2 reads SNEGSKA (reference sequence). This CDR3 comprises 13 residues. Trimming removed 3 bases at V and 3 bases at J, with 12 bases between.

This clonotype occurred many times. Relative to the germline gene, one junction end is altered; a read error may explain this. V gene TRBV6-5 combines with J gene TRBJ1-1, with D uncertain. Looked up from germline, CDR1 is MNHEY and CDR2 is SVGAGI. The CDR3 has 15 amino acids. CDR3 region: CASSHSLVMNTEAFF. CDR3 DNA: TGTGCCAGCAGTCACTCGTTGGTTATGAACACTGAAGCTTTCTTT.

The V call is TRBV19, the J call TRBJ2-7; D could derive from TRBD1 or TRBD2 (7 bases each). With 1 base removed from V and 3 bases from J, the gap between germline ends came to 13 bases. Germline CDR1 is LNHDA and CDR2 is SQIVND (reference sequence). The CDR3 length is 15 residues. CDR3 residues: CASSIGEGAVYEQYF. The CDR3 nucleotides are TGTGCCAGTAGTATAGGGGAGGGGGCCGTCTACGAGCAGTACTTC.

The DNA of the CDR3 is TGTGCCAGCGCTGGGTTCGGTTGGCGGGAGAAAGAGACCCAGTACTTC. Encoded protein: CASAGFGWREKETQYF. This chain links TRBV7-2 with TRBJ2-5, with 7 bases that match TRBD2. Germline V gene data show CDR1 as SGHTA and CDR2 as FQGNSA. This CDR3 is built from 16 residues. V shed 8 bases and J 3 bases; nucleotides not matched to a gene: 15. Full variable domain (rest looked up from reference TRBV7-2 and TRBJ2-5): GAGVSQSPSNKVTEKGKDVELRCDPISGHTALYWYRQSLGQGLEFLIYFQGNSAPDKSGLPSDRFSAERTGGSVSTLTIQRTQQEDSAVYLCASAGFGWREKETQYFGPGTRLLVL.

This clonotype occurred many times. The DNA for the CDR3 is TGTGCCAGTAGCTACGCGGGACGGACTTCAAGAAGCTCCTACGAGCAGTACTTC. It codes for CASSYAGRTSRSSYEQYF. The chain employs TRBV19 and TRBJ2-7; TRBD2 might be the D (6 bases). Trimming removed 6 bases at V and 0 bases at J, with 24 bases between. The CDR3 is 18 amino acids. Germline CDR1 LNHDA, CDR2 SQIVND (reference sequence).

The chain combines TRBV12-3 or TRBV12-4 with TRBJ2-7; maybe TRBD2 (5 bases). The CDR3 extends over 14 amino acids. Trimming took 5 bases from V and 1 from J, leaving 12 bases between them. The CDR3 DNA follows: TGTGCCAGCAGTGACTCTAGGAGGTCCTACGAGCAGTACTTC. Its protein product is CASSDSRRSYEQYF.

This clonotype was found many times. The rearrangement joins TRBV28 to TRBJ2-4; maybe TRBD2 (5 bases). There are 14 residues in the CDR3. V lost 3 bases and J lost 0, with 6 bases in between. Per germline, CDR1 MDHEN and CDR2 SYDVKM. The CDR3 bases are TGTGCCAGCAGTTTGAGGGTAGCCAAAAACATTCAGTACTTC. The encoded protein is CASSLRVAKNIQYF.

In nucleotides, the CDR3 is TGTGCCTGGAGTACCGTGTACGAGCAGTACTTC. This gives the protein CAWSTVYEQYF. J is TRBJ2-7 and V is TRBV30; D ambiguous. The V and J ends lost 2 bases and 4 bases respectively, with 6 bases between them. Germline CDR1 and CDR2: GTSNPN and SVGIG (reference sequence). The length of the CDR3 is 11 residues.